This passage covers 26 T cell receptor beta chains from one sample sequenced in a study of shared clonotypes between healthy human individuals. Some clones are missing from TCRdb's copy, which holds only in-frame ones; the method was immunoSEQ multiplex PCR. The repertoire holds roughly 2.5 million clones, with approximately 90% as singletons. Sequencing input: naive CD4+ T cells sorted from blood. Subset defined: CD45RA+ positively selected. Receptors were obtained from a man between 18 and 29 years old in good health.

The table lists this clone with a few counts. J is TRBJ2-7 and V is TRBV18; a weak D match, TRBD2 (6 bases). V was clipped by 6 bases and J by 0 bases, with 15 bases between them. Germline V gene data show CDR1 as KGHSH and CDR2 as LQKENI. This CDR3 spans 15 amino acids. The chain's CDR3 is CASSQSGLGSYEQYF. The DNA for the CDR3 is TGTGCCAGCTCTCAGAGCGGGTTAGGCTCCTACGAGCAGTACTTC.

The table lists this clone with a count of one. CDR3 protein: CASSLGGTATNEKLFF. As DNA, the CDR3 is TGTGCCAGCAGCTTAGGAGGAACTGCAACTAATGAAAAACTGTTTTTT. The chain joins TRBV7-2 to TRBJ1-4; D is ambiguous. The CDR3 has 16 amino acids. Trimming stripped 1 base from V and 0 bases from J, with 9 bases between. The germline V gene encodes CDR1 SGHTA and CDR2 FQGNSA. The full variable domain, rest sourced from reference TRBV7-2 and TRBJ1-4, is GAGVSQSPSNKVTEKGKDVELRCDPISGHTALYWYRQSLGQGLEFLIYFQGNSAPDKSGLPSDRFSAERTGGSVSTLTIQRTQQEDSAVYLCASSLGGTATNEKLFFGSGTQLSVL.

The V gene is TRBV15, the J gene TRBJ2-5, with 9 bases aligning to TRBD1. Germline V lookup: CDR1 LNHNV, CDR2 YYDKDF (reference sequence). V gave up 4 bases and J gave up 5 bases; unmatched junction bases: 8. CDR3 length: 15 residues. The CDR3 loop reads CATSTRDRGFETQYF. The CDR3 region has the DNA TGTGCCACCAGCACCCGAGACAGGGGGTTCGAGACCCAGTACTTC.

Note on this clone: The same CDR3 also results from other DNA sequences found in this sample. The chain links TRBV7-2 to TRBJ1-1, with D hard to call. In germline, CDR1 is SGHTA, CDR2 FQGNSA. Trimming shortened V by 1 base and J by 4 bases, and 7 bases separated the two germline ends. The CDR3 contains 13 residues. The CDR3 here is CASSLEGFTEAFF. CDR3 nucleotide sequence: TGTGCCAGCAGCTTAGAGGGCTTCACTGAAGCTTTCTTT.

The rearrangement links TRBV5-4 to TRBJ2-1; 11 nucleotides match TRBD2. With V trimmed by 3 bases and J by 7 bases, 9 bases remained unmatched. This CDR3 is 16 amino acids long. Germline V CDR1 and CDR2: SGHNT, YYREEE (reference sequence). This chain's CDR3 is CASSSSASGRRNEQFF. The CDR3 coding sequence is TGTGCCAGCAGCTCCTCTGCTAGCGGGAGGAGGAATGAGCAGTTCTTC. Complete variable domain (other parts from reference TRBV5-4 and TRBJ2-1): ETGVTQSPTHLIKTRGQQVTLRCSSQSGHNTVSWYQQALGQGPQFIFQYYREEENGRGNFPPRFSGLQFPNYSSELNVNALELDDSALYLCASSSSASGRRNEQFFGPGTRLTVL.

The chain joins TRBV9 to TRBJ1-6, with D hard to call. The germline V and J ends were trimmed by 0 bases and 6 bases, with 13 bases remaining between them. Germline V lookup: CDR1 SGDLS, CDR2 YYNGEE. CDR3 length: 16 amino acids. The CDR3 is CASSVDPLTSNSPLHF. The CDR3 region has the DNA TGTGCCAGCAGCGTAGATCCTTTAACCTCTAATTCACCCCTCCACTTT. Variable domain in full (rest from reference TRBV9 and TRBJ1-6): DSGVTQTPKHLITATGQRVTLRCSPRSGDLSVYWYQQSLDQGLQFLIQYYNGEERAKGNILERFSAQQFPDLHSELNLSSLELGDSALYFCASSVDPLTSNSPLHFGNGTRLTVT.

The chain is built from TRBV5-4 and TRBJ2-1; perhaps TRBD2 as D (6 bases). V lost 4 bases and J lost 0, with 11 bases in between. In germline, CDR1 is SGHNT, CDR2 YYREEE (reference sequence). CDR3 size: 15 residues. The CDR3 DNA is TGTGCCAGCAGCCGTAGCGGACGCTCCTACAATGAGCAGTTCTTC. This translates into CASSRSGRSYNEQFF.

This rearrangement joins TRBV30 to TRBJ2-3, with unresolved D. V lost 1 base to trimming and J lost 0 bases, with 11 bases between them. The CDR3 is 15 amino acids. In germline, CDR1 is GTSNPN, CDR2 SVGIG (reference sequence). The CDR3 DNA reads TGTGCCTGGAGTGAGGGCAGTCCAAGCACAGATACGCAGTATTTT. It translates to CAWSEGSPSTDTQYF.

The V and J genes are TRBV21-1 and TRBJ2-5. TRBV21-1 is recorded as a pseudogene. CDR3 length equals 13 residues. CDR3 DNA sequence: TGTGCCAGAAAAGGGACGGGTCCAGAGACCCAGTACTTC. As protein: CARKGTGPETQYF.

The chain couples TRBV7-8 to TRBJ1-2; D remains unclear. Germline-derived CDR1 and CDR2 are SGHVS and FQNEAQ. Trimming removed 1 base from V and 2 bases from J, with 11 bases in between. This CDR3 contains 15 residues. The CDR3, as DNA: TGTGCCAGCAGCTTAGGGACGGGCGGGAACTATGGCTACACCTTC. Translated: CASSLGTGGNYGYTF.

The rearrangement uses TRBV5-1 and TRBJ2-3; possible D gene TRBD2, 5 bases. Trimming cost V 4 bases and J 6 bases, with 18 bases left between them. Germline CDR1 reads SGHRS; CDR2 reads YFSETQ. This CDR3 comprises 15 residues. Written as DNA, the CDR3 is TGCGCCAGCAGCCCCGAGCTGCTTAGCGTTGATACGCAGTATTTT. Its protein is CASSPELLSVDTQYF.

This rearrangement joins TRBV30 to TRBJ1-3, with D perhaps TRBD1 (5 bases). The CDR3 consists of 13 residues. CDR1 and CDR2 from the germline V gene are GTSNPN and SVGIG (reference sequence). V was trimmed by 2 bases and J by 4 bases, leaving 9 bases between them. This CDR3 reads CAWSTAGGNTIYF. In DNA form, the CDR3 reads TGTGCCTGGAGTACGGCAGGGGGAAACACCATATATTTT.

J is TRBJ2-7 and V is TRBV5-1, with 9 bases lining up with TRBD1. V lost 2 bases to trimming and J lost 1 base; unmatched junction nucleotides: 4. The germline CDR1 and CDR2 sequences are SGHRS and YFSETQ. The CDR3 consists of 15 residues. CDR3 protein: CASSFSGTGSYEQYF. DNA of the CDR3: TGCGCCAGCAGCTTCTCCGGGACAGGGTCCTACGAGCAGTACTTC.

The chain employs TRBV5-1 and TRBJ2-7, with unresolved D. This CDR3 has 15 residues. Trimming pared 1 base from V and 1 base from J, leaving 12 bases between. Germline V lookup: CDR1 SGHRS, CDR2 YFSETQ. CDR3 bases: TGCGCCAGCAGCTTGTTGGGAATGTTTTCCTACGAGCAGTACTTC. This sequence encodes CASSLLGMFSYEQYF.

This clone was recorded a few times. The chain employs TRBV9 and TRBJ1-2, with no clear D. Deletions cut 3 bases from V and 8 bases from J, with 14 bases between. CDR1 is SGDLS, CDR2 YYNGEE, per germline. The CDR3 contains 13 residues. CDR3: CASSGPTSRGYTF. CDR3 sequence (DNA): TGTGCCAGCAGCGGCCCCACCTCCCGCGGCTACACCTTC.

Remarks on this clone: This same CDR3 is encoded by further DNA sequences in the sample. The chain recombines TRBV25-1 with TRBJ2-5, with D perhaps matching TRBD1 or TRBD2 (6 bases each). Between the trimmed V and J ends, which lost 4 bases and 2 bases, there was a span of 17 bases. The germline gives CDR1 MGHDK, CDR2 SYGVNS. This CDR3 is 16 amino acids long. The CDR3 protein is CASSAPPGAGQETQYF. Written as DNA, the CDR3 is TGTGCCAGCAGTGCCCCCCCGGGGGCGGGGCAAGAGACCCAGTACTTC.

In nucleotides, the CDR3 is TGTGCCAGTAGTCCGGGACAGGGCAGCTCCTACGAGCAGTACTTC. Residues: CASSPGQGSSYEQYF. The V and J genes are TRBV19 and TRBJ2-7, with 9 bases matching TRBD1. The germline gives CDR1 LNHDA, CDR2 SQIVND (reference sequence). The CDR3 covers 15 residues. V dropped 5 bases and J dropped 0; count of bases not matched to a gene: 5. Complete variable domain (other parts from reference TRBV19 and TRBJ2-7): DGGITQSPKYLFRKEGQNVTLSCEQNLNHDAMYWYRQDPGQGLRLIYYSQIVNDFQKGDIAEGYSVSREKKESFPLTVTSAQKNPTAFYLCASSPGQGSSYEQYFGPGTRLTVT.

CDR3 nucleotides: TGTGCCAGCTCGTCTGCTCAAGAGACCCAGTACTTC. Translated, it gives CASSSAQETQYF. This chain connects TRBV18 to TRBJ2-5; no reliable D call. The germline CDR1 and CDR2 sequences are KGHSH and LQKENI. V dropped 6 bases and J dropped 2 bases, with 7 bases sitting between them. The CDR3 runs to 12 residues. Complete variable domain (other parts from reference TRBV18 and TRBJ2-5): NAGVMQNPRHLVRRRGQEARLRCSPMKGHSHVYWYRQLPEEGLKFMVYLQKENIIDESGMPKERFSAEFPKEGPSILRIQQVVRGDSAAYFCASSSAQETQYFGPGTRLLVL.

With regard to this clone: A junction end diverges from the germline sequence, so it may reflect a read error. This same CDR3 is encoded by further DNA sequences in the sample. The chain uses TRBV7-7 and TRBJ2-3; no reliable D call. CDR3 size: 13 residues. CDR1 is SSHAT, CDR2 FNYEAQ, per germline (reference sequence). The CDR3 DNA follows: TGTGCTAGCAGCTTCACTGGCACAGATACGCAGTATTTT. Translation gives CASSFTGTDTQYF.

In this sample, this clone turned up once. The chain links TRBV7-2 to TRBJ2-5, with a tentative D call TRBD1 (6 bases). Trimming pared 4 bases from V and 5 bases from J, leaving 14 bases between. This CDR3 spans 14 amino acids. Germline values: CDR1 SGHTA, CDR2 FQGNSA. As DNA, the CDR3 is TGTGCCAGCAGCTCAGGGGAAATTAGGGAGACCCAGTACTTC. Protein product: CASSSGEIRETQYF.

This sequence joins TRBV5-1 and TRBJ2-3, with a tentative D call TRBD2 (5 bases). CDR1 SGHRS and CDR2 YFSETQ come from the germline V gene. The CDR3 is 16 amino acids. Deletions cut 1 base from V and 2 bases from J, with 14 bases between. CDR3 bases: TGCGCCAGCAGCTTGAGTGGAGGTTGGACCACAGATACGCAGTATTTT. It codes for CASSLSGGWTTDTQYF.

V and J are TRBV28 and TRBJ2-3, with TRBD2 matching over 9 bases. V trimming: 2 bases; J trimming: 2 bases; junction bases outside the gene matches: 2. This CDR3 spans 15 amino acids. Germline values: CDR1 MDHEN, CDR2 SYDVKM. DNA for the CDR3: TGTGCCAGCAGTTTAGGCGGGGGGGTCACAGATACGCAGTATTTT. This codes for CASSLGGGVTDTQYF.

CDR3 sequence (DNA): TGTGCCAGCAGTGGACAGGGAGCCTATAATTCACCCCTCCACTTT. Its protein is CASSGQGAYNSPLHF. This chain uses TRBV2 with TRBJ1-6; 7 bases match TRBD1. Germline V gives CDR1 SNHLY, CDR2 FYNNEI. The CDR3 covers 15 residues. Unmatched junction bases numbered 2, after V lost 4 bases and J lost 2 bases.

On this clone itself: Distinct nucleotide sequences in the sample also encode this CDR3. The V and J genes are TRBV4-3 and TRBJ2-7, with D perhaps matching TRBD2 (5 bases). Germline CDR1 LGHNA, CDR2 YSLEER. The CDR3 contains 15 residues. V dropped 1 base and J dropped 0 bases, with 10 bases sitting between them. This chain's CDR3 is CASSQGAGSSYEQYF. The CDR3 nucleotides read TGCGCCAGCAGCCAAGGGGCGGGTAGCTCCTACGAGCAGTACTTC.

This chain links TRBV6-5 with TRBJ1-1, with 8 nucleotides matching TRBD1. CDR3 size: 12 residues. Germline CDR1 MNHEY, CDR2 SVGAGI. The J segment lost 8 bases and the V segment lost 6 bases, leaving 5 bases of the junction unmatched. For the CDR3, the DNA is TGTGCCAGCAGAAGGACAGGGTCCGAAGCTTTCTTT. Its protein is CASRRTGSEAFF.

The DNA of the CDR3 is TGTGCCAGCAGGGCCCAGGGGGGAGGGCCTTACGAGCAGTACTTC. Residues: CASRAQGGGPYEQYF. This chain links TRBV5-6 with TRBJ2-5, with D perhaps given as TRBD1 or TRBD2 (7 bases each). The better agreement between TRBJ2-7 and the DNA end casts doubt on the J call. Germline-derived CDR1 and CDR2 are SGHDT and YYEEEE. This CDR3 spans 15 amino acids.